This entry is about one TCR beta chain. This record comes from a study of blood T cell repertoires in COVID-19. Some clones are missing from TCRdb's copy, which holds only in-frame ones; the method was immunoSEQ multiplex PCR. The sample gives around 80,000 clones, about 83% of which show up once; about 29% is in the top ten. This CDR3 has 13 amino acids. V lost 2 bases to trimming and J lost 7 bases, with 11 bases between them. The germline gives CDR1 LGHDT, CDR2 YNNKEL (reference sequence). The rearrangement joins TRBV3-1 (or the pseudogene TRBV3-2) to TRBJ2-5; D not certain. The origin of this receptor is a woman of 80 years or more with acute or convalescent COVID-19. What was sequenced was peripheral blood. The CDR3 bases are TGTGCCAGCAGCCAAAGAGTTCCGGGGACCCAGTACTTC. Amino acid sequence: CASSQRVPGTQYF.